This TCR beta chain was documented in a study of CD8+CD57+ T cells in acquired aplastic anemia. Ten or more counts support this clonotype. Profiles of TCR beta VDJ and CDR3 were generated from a genomic DNA template. TCRdb reprocessed the reads with MiXCR, giving one entry per CDR3 protein. The sample contains about 190,000 distinct CDR3 sequences, 50% to 55% of which appear only once. Sequenced sample: sorted CD4+, CD8+, or CD8+CD57+ T cells (not recorded which) from PBMCs. This receptor was obtained from a human donor in good health, serving as a control.

The CDR3 protein is CASRPQGAGAYGYTF. The CDR3 DNA reads as TGTGCCAGTCGACCTCAGGGGGCTGGGGCCTATGGCTACACCTTC. The chain joins TRBV5-6 to TRBJ1-2; 8 nucleotides align to TRBD1. After removal of 8 bases from V and 4 bases from J, the junction contained 13 bases not matched to a gene. Germline CDR1 reads SGHDT; CDR2 reads YYEEEE. The CDR3 loop spans 15 amino acids.